This entry lists 12 T cell receptor beta chains sequenced from one sample in a study of blood T cells in healthy people across ages. Sample-barcoded 5' priming and a J-beta primer mix drove a second PCR of roughly 6 to 12 cycles. One entry per CDR3 protein results from TCRdb running MiXCR on the 5' RACE reads. The sample lists hundreds of thousands of distinct CDR3 sequences, roughly 44% seen once, with about a fifth in the top ten. The sample taken for sequencing was blood. The receptors were gathered from a man aged 55 to 70 in good health.

This rearrangement joins TRBV7-9 to TRBJ2-3; D tentatively fits TRBD1 or TRBD2 (5 bases each). V was pared by 3 bases and J by 5 bases, with 12 bases between. Germline CDR1 reads SEHNR; CDR2 reads FQNEAQ (reference sequence). The CDR3 sequence is 14 residues long. CDR3 sequence reads: CASSFGTRGDTQYF. The CDR3 nucleotides are TGTGCCAGCAGCTTTGGGACCAGAGGAGATACGCAGTATTTT.

The chain employs TRBV29-1 and TRBJ2-7; possible D gene TRBD2, 6 bases. Trimming pared 3 bases from V and 4 bases from J, leaving 10 bases between. Germline values: CDR1 SQVTM, CDR2 ANQGSEA. This CDR3 comprises 12 residues. CDR3 sequence (DNA): TGCAGCGTTGAGGACTACCCATACGAGCAGTACTTC. As protein: CSVEDYPYEQYF.

This chain joins TRBV30 and TRBJ2-1; TRBD1 is a possible D gene (6 bases). V lost 0 bases, J lost 5 bases, and 11 bases lay in between. This CDR3 is 14 amino acids long. The V gene's germline CDR1 is GTSNPN and CDR2 SVGIG (reference sequence). CDR3 coding DNA: TGTGCCTGGAGTGTCGGACAGTTTCACAATGAGCAGTTCTTC. Its protein is CAWSVGQFHNEQFF.

The chain's CDR3 is CATSDSGTNADTQYF. The DNA for the CDR3 is TGTGCCACCAGTGATTCGGGGACAAACGCAGATACGCAGTATTTT. The chain has TRBV24-1 and TRBJ2-3; D is possibly TRBD1 (6 bases). Trimming removed 2 bases from V and 4 bases from J, with 12 bases in between. This CDR3 contains 15 residues. The V gene's germline CDR1 is KGHDR and CDR2 SFDVKD.

The CDR3 coding sequence is TGCAGCGTTGAAAGCGGGGGCCCTCACTACGAGCAGTACTTC. The encoded protein is CSVESGGPHYEQYF. This chain connects TRBV29-1 to TRBJ2-7, with 8 bases identical to TRBD2. In germline, CDR1 is SQVTM, CDR2 ANQGSEA. Trimming at V came to 2 bases and at J to 3 bases, leaving 6 bases not matched to a gene. This CDR3 contains 14 residues.

This clonotype was seen only a few times. The gene calls are TRBV2 and TRBJ2-7; 7 bases match TRBD1. Germline V gene lookup returns CDR1 SNHLY and CDR2 FYNNEI. This CDR3 comprises 15 residues. The V segment lost 5 bases and the J segment 6 bases; nucleotides outside the gene matches: 13. CDR3 sequence reads: CASSPRTGPEAEQYF. CDR3 sequence (DNA): TGTGCCAGCAGTCCCAGGACAGGTCCGGAAGCCGAGCAGTACTTC.

This clonotype was observed a single time. The V and J genes are TRBV7-3 and TRBJ2-4; D gene uncertain. The J call could be wrong; TRBJ2-7 is a better fit for the DNA end. There are 13 residues in the CDR3. Germline CDR1 SGHTA, CDR2 FQGTGA. The chain's CDR3 is CASSLTQAYEQYF. The CDR3 region has the DNA TGTGCCAGCAGCTTAACGCAGGCATACGAGCAGTACTTC.

CDR3 sequence: CASSPDMFYEQYF. The CDR3 DNA is TGTGCCAGCTCACCAGACATGTTTTACGAGCAGTACTTC. The chain is built from TRBV18 and TRBJ2-7; D remains ambiguous. Trimming removed 2 bases from V and 4 bases from J, with 9 bases in between. The CDR3 is 13 amino acids. CDR1 and CDR2 from the germline V gene are KGHSH and LQKENI.

The V gene is TRBV5-1, the J gene TRBJ2-3; D is unclear. Trimming took 2 bases from V and 4 from J, leaving 11 bases between them. Germline V gene lookup returns CDR1 SGHRS and CDR2 YFSETQ. The CDR3 spans 14 residues. CDR3: CASSLRQTSDTQYF. The CDR3 coding sequence is TGCGCCAGCAGCTTAAGGCAGACCTCAGATACGCAGTATTTT. Full variable domain (remainder filled in from reference TRBV5-1 and TRBJ2-3): KAGVTQTPRYLIKTRGQQVTLSCSPISGHRSVSWYQQTPGQGLQFLFEYFSETQRNKGNFPGRFSGRQFSNSRSEMNVSTLELGDSALYLCASSLRQTSDTQYFGPGTRLTVL.

The chain couples TRBV6-1 to TRBJ2-3; 8 bases agree with TRBD1. CDR3 length equals 17 residues. Germline assignment: CDR1 MNHNS and CDR2 SASEGT. V gave up 8 bases and J gave up 0 bases; unmatched junction bases: 13. The CDR3 loop reads CASRRLAGGGSTDTQYF. In DNA form, the CDR3 reads TGTGCCAGCCGAAGATTAGCAGGGGGCGGTAGCACAGATACGCAGTATTTT.

In this sample, this clonotype turned up a few times. The chain has TRBV7-2 and TRBJ2-4, with a tentative D call TRBD1 (5 bases). The CDR3 totals 14 residues. CDR1 and CDR2 (germline): SGHTA, FQGNSA. V was cut by 2 bases and J by 4 bases, with 9 bases left in between. DNA for the CDR3: TGTGCCAGCAGCTTAATAGCAGGGAAAAACATTCAGTACTTC. This gives the protein CASSLIAGKNIQYF.

This clonotype has a handful of counts. The chain recombines TRBV20-1 with TRBJ2-1; 7 positions match TRBD1. The ends lost 5 bases at V and 5 bases at J; junction bases unmatched: 12. Germline V CDR1 and CDR2: DFQATT, SNEGSKA (reference sequence). CDR3 length equals 15 residues. This CDR3 reads CSAPPARGSDNEQFF. The CDR3 DNA is TGCAGTGCTCCGCCGGCCAGGGGGTCTGACAATGAGCAGTTCTTC.